What follows describes a single T cell receptor beta chain. This entry is derived from a study of cytomegalovirus exposure and HLA in healthy donors. CDR3 length: 15 amino acids. The V end lost 6 bases, the J end lost 2 bases, and 16 bases lay between the germline ends. The germline V gene encodes CDR1 MNHEY and CDR2 SMNVEV (reference sequence). This PCR relied on a set of 60 Vbeta primers and 13 Jbeta primers. Generated by immunoSEQ multiplex PCR, the TCRdb table keeps only in-frame clones and is missing some. The profile shows about 130,000 clones, approximately 74% of them singletons. Sequencing used PBMCs. This receptor was obtained from a male donor in good health and CMV-seronegative. The rearrangement links TRBV27 to TRBJ1-1; tentatively, D is TRBD1 (6 bases). For the CDR3, the DNA is TGTGCCAGCAGATACACCGGGACACATAACACTGAAGCTTTCTTT. Encoded protein: CASRYTGTHNTEAFF.